This TCR beta chain was captured by sequencing in a study of beta chain features in type 1 diabetes (dated by TCRdb to the late 2010s). Study-level background: Patients and healthy donors did not differ in mean age, gender distribution, total cell number or subset yield. A total of roughly 98,000,000 sorted cells were examined across all samples, and RNA yield correlated strongly with the number of cells per subset. Whereas all 30 or so donors provided naive and central memory subsets, regulatory and stem cell-like memory subsets were isolated from just 8 patients and roughly eight healthy donors. The study compared the TCRB repertoires of sorted circulating CD4+ T cell subsets in recently diagnosed type 1 diabetes patients with those in matched healthy donors.

Sequences SGHTA (CDR1) and FQGNSA (CDR2) are obtained from the germline V gene. Taken from cysteine to phenylalanine, the CDR3 has 17 residues. The only DNA kept is the CDR3, 51 bases in frame from the first base. V loses 0 bases at its end and J loses 2 bases; junction bases beyond the gene matches: 0. Each donor gave one peripheral blood draw, averaging around 120 mL, which was collected into heparinised tubes. Naive, central memory, regulatory and stem cell-like memory CD4+ T cells were sorted on a BD FACSAria II using a panel including CD45RO, CCR7, CD25, CD127, CD95 and CD27. Every sorted population had a purity above 95%. PBMCs were isolated immediately by Lymphoprep density gradient centrifugation and stained directly without culture. So that batch effects would be minimized, each experiment stained and sorted samples in pairs, pairing one healthy donor with one patient. What the study reported, not specific to this receptor: At VDJ recombination sites, type 1 diabetes patients had fewer insertions and more deleted nucleotides, which implies abnormalities in thymic rearrangement. Type 1 diabetes patients showed a moderate but significant shortening of TCRB CDR3 length in all four CD4+ subsets. HLA sub-analyses involved small numbers of individuals, so any influence of HLA type on TCRB rearrangement remained unresolved. The naive, central memory and regulatory TCRB repertoires appeared to resemble one another more closely among patients than among healthy donors. Sequencing cDNA rather than genomic DNA could over-represent highly expressing activated cells, although activation and CD3 levels did not differ between groups. PCR may preferentially amplify shorter templates, but because patient and control samples were amplified and corrected together, any resulting skew would affect both groups equally.

The entire amount of isolated RNA was reverse transcribed using the High Capacity cDNA Reverse Transcription Kit, so the sequenced TCRB transcripts were expressed ones. Deep immunoSEQ sequencing was applied to naive, central memory and regulatory T cell samples, giving an average of roughly 3.5 million total reads per sample. Sorted cells were lysed in RLT buffer, and RNA was extracted using DNase-treated RNeasy Micro or Mini kits according to cell number. Each cell subset was processed on its own to prevent cross-contamination, while patient and healthy donor samples were processed together. The immunoSEQ multiplex PCR was used to amplify TCRB sequences from cDNA, generating 87-bp fragments that spanned the CDR3 region. Amplicons were sequenced on the Illumina HiSeq platform. The authors' pipeline ran thus. PCR bias was corrected computationally using synthetic template baselines, and reads within Hamming distance 2 were collapsed, with unmergeable singletons discarded. Reads were aligned to IMGT to assign V, D and J genes, CDR3 length, and insertions or deletions at six rearrangement sites. Clonotype counts were normalized to sorted cell number within each subset before computing true diversity and Gini coefficients with the tcR R package. The overlap coefficient, calculated on TCRB nucleotide sequences, was used to measure repertoire sharing. Out-of-frame TCRB sequences from naive cells were analyzed to stand in for the pre-selection repertoire. TCRdb provides this immuneACCESS table in a form limited to in-frame rearrangements. Some clones are lacking; in checked studies, under half of them reflect an unresolved V gene, and why the rest are absent is not known. Clonal size and the V and J genes are those of that table, whereas D and trimming came from the DNA. Present in this sample are about 900,000 clones, about a sixth of which were seen just once. About 0.02% of the sample is in the top ten clones.

With respect to this clone: Its cognate antigen has yet to be identified. No much larger clone is present one base from it, and per-base qualities are unavailable.

The TCR was taken from a woman younger than 35 in good health. The sequence joins TRBV7-2 to TRBJ2-5; 16 junctional bases match TRBD2. The material sequenced was naive CD4+ T cells from blood. This specimen's cell subset or site label, per the study, means: true naive CD4+ T cells. The CDR3 here reads CASSLAGLAGGQETQYF. The DNA sequence follows: TGTGCCAGCAGCTTAGCGGGACTAGCGGGAGGGCAAGAGACCCAGTACTTC.